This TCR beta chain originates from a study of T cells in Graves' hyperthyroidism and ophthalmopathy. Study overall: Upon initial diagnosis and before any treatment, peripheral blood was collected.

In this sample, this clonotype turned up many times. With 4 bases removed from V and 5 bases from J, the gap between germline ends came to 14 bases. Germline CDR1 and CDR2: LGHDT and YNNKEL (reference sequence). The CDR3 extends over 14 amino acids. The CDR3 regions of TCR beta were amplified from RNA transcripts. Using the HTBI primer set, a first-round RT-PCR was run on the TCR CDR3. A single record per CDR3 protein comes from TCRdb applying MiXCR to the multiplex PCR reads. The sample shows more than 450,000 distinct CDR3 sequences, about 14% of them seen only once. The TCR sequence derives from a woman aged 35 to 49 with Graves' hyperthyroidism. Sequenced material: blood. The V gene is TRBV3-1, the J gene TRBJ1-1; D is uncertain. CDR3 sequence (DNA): TGTGCCAGCAGCCCAGGAACAAGGATGACTGAAGCTTTCTTT. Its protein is CASSPGTRMTEAFF.